Shown below are 9 T cell receptor beta chains from a single sample sequenced in a study of T cells in localized non-small cell lung cancer. Here immunoSEQ multiplex PCR was the method, and the copy in TCRdb shows in-frame clones only, minus some. Among some 17,000 clones listed, more than 70% were seen once. The specimen comprised peripheral blood, sampled before any cancer treatment. These receptors came from a male donor at least 60 years old with stage III lung adenocarcinoma.

CDR3 bases: TGTGCCAGCGGTGGGGGACCTGAAGCTTTCTTT. It yields the protein CASGGGPEAFF. This chain joins TRBV6-5 and TRBJ1-1; TRBD1 might be the D (5 bases). The CDR3 has 11 residues. V gave up 8 bases and J gave up 6 bases, with 10 bases separating them. Looked up from germline, CDR1 is MNHEY and CDR2 is SVGAGI.

J is TRBJ1-5 and V is TRBV30, with 7 bases lining up with TRBD1. The ends lost 2 bases at V and 6 bases at J; junction bases unmatched: 4. Germline V gene sequence: CDR1 GTSNPN, CDR2 SVGIG (reference sequence). The CDR3 spans 13 residues. CDR3 amino acids: CAWSRQGGQPQHF. The CDR3 DNA sequence: TGTGCCTGGAGTCGACAGGGAGGTCAGCCCCAGCATTTT.

CDR3 loop: CASRLGGGTDTQYF. CDR3 DNA sequence: TGTGCCAGCAGGTTAGGAGGGGGCACAGATACGCAGTATTTT. This sequence joins TRBV7-3 and TRBJ2-3; tentatively, D is TRBD2 (6 bases). V lost 6 bases, J lost 1 base, and 11 bases lay in between. The CDR3 is 14 amino acids. CDR1 and CDR2 (germline): SGHTA, FQGTGA.

This chain connects TRBV9 to TRBJ2-7, with 9 bases aligning to TRBD1. CDR3 size: 14 residues. J was trimmed by 6 bases and V by 4 bases; bases with no gene match: 8. Looked up from germline, CDR1 is SGDLS and CDR2 is YYNGEE. CDR3 coding DNA: TGTGCCAGCAGCCTCGGGACAGGGAATCGCGAGCAGTACTTC. Protein sequence: CASSLGTGNREQYF.

The J gene is TRBJ1-1, the V gene TRBV6-1; the D is unclear. Between the trimmed V and J ends, which lost 1 base and 6 bases, there was a span of 6 bases. The CDR3 spans 12 residues. The germline V gene encodes CDR1 MNHNS and CDR2 SASEGT. CDR3 bases: TGTGCCAGCAGTGAAGGGAGACCTGAAGCTTTCTTT. Amino acids: CASSEGRPEAFF.

The chain employs TRBV6-6 and TRBJ2-2; D not resolved. This CDR3 has 13 residues. Germline loops: CDR1 MNHNY, CDR2 SVGAGI (reference sequence). The V end lost 0 bases, the J end lost 5 bases, and 4 bases lay between the germline ends. In nucleotides, the CDR3 is TGTGCCAGCAGTTACTCGGGGACCGGGGAGCTGTTTTTT. This translates into CASSYSGTGELFF.

The V and J genes are TRBV2 and TRBJ1-1, with D uncertain. Germline CDR1 is SNHLY and CDR2 is FYNNEI. V lost 4 bases and J 5 bases, leaving 11 bases between the germline ends. The CDR3 runs to 13 residues. CDR3 in DNA: TGTGCCAGCAGTGTGGGGTGGGGTACTGAAGCTTTCTTT. As protein: CASSVGWGTEAFF.

The J gene is TRBJ1-1, the V gene TRBV2; weak D call: TRBD1 (6 bases). The CDR3 has 14 amino acids. Trimming shortened V by 6 bases and J by 6 bases, and 17 bases separated the two germline ends. CDR1 and CDR2 from the germline V gene are SNHLY and FYNNEI. CDR3 sequence: CASRNRDTYPEAFF. CDR3 nucleotides: TGTGCCAGCAGGAACCGGGACACTTATCCTGAAGCTTTCTTT.

The count of this clone is one. The chain uses TRBV7-9 and TRBJ2-3, with D perhaps given as TRBD1 or TRBD2 (5 bases each). The CDR3 contains 12 residues. Germline V lookup: CDR1 SEHNR, CDR2 FQNEAQ (reference sequence). Deletions cut 5 bases from V and 6 bases from J, with 9 bases between. The CDR3 nucleotides are TGTGCCAGCAGCCGGGACCCCGATACGCAGTATTTT. Encoded protein: CASSRDPDTQYF.